The 27 T cell receptor beta chains below come from one sample, sequenced in a study of blood T cell repertoires in COVID-19. The assay was immunoSEQ multiplex PCR, and TCRdb's table has in-frame clones only and misses some. Of over 30,000 clones in the sample, over 75% were seen once. The sequencing input was peripheral blood. Receptors originate from a man older than 75 with active or convalescent COVID-19.

The CDR3: CASSSRAVRKETQYF. The CDR3 coding sequence is TGTGCCAGCAGTTCGAGGGCGGTGAGAAAAGAGACCCAGTACTTC. The chain uses TRBV6-2 or TRBV6-3 and TRBJ2-5; TRBD2 is a possible D gene (5 bases). Germline CDR1 and CDR2: MNHEY and SVGEGT. The V end lost 4 bases, the J end lost 3 bases, and 15 bases lay between the germline ends. The CDR3 contains 15 residues.

The V call is TRBV19, the J call TRBJ2-5; D gene ambiguous. Germline V CDR1 and CDR2: LNHDA, SQIVND (reference sequence). With 9 bases removed from V and 4 bases from J, the gap between germline ends came to 15 bases. The CDR3 runs to 13 residues. The CDR3 DNA follows: TGTGCCAGCGCCCTCCAGGTCGCAGAGACCCAGTACTTC. Translation: CASALQVAETQYF.

J is TRBJ2-5 and V is TRBV6-6; TRBD2 might be the D (6 bases). The length of the CDR3 is 14 residues. Trimming removed 4 bases at V and 5 bases at J, with 14 bases between. CDR1 is MNHNY, CDR2 SVGAGI, per germline (reference sequence). The CDR3 sequence is CASSWGARGETQYF. The CDR3 nucleotides read TGTGCCAGCAGTTGGGGCGCCCGGGGGGAGACCCAGTACTTC.

This clone has a handful of counts. The chain carries TRBV7-9 and TRBJ1-2, with 7 bases that match TRBD1. Germline V gene lookup returns CDR1 SEHNR and CDR2 FQNEAQ (reference sequence). CDR3 length equals 13 residues. V dropped 5 bases and J dropped 4; count of bases not matched to a gene: 4. CDR3 loop: CASSAGQFYGYTF. CDR3 coding DNA: TGTGCCAGCAGCGCGGGACAGTTCTATGGCTACACCTTC.

The V gene is TRBV29-1, the J gene TRBJ2-7, with D perhaps matching TRBD2 (5 bases). CDR3 length: 14 amino acids. V lost 6 bases and J lost 1, with 16 bases in between. Germline CDR1 SQVTM, CDR2 ANQGSEA. The CDR3 protein is CSVKKGVESYEQYF. CDR3 sequence (DNA): TGCAGCGTGAAAAAGGGAGTCGAATCCTACGAGCAGTACTTC.

The chain links TRBV30 to TRBJ2-1; the match to TRBD2 covers 14 bases. In germline, CDR1 is GTSNPN, CDR2 SVGIG (reference sequence). The CDR3 length is 15 residues. Losses at the gene ends were 4 bases for V and 9 bases for J; bases not matched to a gene: 8. The CDR3 sequence is CAWTGTSGSLGEQFF. The CDR3 DNA is TGTGCCTGGACGGGGACTAGCGGGAGTCTTGGTGAGCAGTTCTTC.

V usage is TRBV6-5 and J usage is TRBJ1-1; TRBD1 matches at 7 bases. CDR3 length equals 14 residues. Germline-derived CDR1 and CDR2 are MNHEY and SVGAGI. V trimming: 6 bases; J trimming: 1 base; junction bases outside the gene matches: 5. The CDR3 nucleotides are TGTGCCAGCAGAGCCGGGACAGAGAACACTGAAGCTTTCTTT. Amino acids: CASRAGTENTEAFF.

This clone appeared once. The V call is TRBV19, the J call TRBJ2-5; weak D call: TRBD1 (7 bases). Germline lookup yields CDR1 LNHDA and CDR2 SQIVND (reference sequence). Trimming shortened V by 5 bases and J by 2 bases, and 24 bases separated the two germline ends. This CDR3 region has 18 residues. The DNA for the CDR3 is TGTGCCAGTAGTGCGACAGGGTCGAGAGCGGGTGAGCAAGAGACCCAGTACTTC. Protein sequence: CASSATGSRAGEQETQYF.

Written as DNA, the CDR3 is TGTGCCAGCAGCATTGAGCGGGCGGCCTCGGAGCAGTTCTTC. The encoded protein is CASSIERAASEQFF. This chain links TRBV4-2 with TRBJ2-1, with a weak D call TRBD2 (6 bases). Germline loops: CDR1 LGHNA, CDR2 YNFKEQ. Trimming shortened V by 5 bases and J by 10 bases, and 18 bases separated the two germline ends. CDR3 length: 14 amino acids.

Comment on this clone: Sequence at one end of the junction differs from germline and may be a read error. The chain uses TRBV7-8 and TRBJ2-1; 7 bases are a match to TRBD2. The CDR3 loop spans 12 amino acids. CDR1 and CDR2 from the germline V gene are SGHVS and FQNEAQ. The CDR3 nucleotides are TGTGCCAGCAGCCCACCCGGGACTACCAATCTCTTC. Its protein product is CASSPPGTTNLF.

This sequence joins TRBV19 and TRBJ1-2; D is possibly TRBD1 (6 bases). V gave up 5 bases and J gave up 10 bases, with 17 bases separating them. Looked up from germline, CDR1 is LNHDA and CDR2 is SQIVND (reference sequence). The CDR3 is 13 residues long. CDR3 sequence reads: CASSFTGTMIYTF. DNA for the CDR3: TGTGCCAGTAGTTTCACCGGGACAATGATCTACACCTTC.

The genes are TRBV12-3 or TRBV12-4 and TRBJ2-3, with a weak D call TRBD1 (6 bases). This CDR3 is 13 amino acids long. Trimming pared 6 bases from V and 1 base from J, leaving 8 bases between. As DNA, the CDR3 is TGTGCCAGCAGCTGGACAGGCACAGATACGCAGTATTTT. It is translated as CASSWTGTDTQYF.

The sample holds a few counts of this clone. The chain joins TRBV5-4 to TRBJ2-1, with 7 bases identical to TRBD1. J gave up 7 bases and V 2 bases, and 9 bases lay outside the gene matches. This CDR3 has 15 residues. Germline lookup yields CDR1 SGHNT and CDR2 YYREEE (reference sequence). CDR3 protein: CASSLEGGGRNEQFF. The CDR3 DNA follows: TGTGCCAGCAGCTTAGAAGGGGGCGGTAGGAATGAGCAGTTCTTC.

This chain connects TRBV6-5 to TRBJ2-3, with D possibly matching TRBD2 (5 bases). Germline V lookup: CDR1 MNHEY, CDR2 SVGAGI. Between the trimmed V and J ends, which lost 8 bases and 1 base, there was a span of 16 bases. The CDR3 spans 15 residues. The CDR3 DNA follows: TGTGCCAGCTCACGGAGGACGCAAGGCACAGATACGCAGTATTTT. Translated: CASSRRTQGTDTQYF.

The V and J genes are TRBV7-2 and TRBJ2-7, with 15 bases that match TRBD2. The CDR3 totals 17 residues. Trimming took 2 bases from V and 3 from J; bases not matched to a gene: 5. Germline CDR1 SGHTA, CDR2 FQGNSA. CDR3 nucleotide sequence: TGTGCCAGCAGCTTAAGGACTAGCGGGGGGGCAGGCTACGAGCAGTACTTC. This translates into CASSLRTSGGAGYEQYF.

J is TRBJ2-7 and V is TRBV6-5; the D gene is possibly TRBD1 (6 bases). Trimming shortened V by 4 bases and J by 4 bases, and 14 bases separated the two germline ends. This CDR3 contains 14 residues. Looked up from germline, CDR1 is MNHEY and CDR2 is SVGAGI. CDR3 sequence reads: CASSFTRTAYEQYF. CDR3 coding DNA: TGTGCCAGCAGTTTCACAAGGACAGCATACGAGCAGTACTTC.

This clone has just a few counts. The chain's CDR3 is CASSQESGGVYNSPLHF. DNA for the CDR3: TGTGCCAGCAGCCAAGAATCAGGGGGCGTTTATAATTCACCCCTCCACTTT. The chain couples TRBV3-1 (or the pseudogene TRBV3-2) to TRBJ1-6; 8 bases align to TRBD1. Per germline, CDR1 LGHDT and CDR2 YNNKEL (reference sequence). The V and J ends lost 0 bases and 4 bases, in that order; junction bases with no gene match: 5. This CDR3 has 17 residues.

This clone was observed a single time. The gene calls are TRBV7-3 and TRBJ2-1, with D tentatively TRBD2 (6 bases). Per germline, CDR1 SGHTA and CDR2 FQGTGA. This CDR3 contains 14 residues. V dropped 5 bases and J dropped 8 bases, with 16 bases sitting between them. The CDR3 bases are TGTGCCAGCAGCGCCGTAAATAGCGGCTATGAGCAGTTCTTC. It specifies CASSAVNSGYEQFF. Full variable domain (outside the CDR3, taken from reference TRBV7-3 and TRBJ2-1): GAGVSQTPSNKVTEKGKYVELRCDPISGHTALYWYRQSLGQGPEFLIYFQGTGAADDSGLPNDRFFAVRPEGSVSTLKIQRTERGDSAVYLCASSAVNSGYEQFFGPGTRLTVL.

DNA of the CDR3: TGTGCCAGTAGTAGACAGGTTCGGGGCACTGAAGCTTTCTTT. It is translated as CASSRQVRGTEAFF. The chain couples TRBV19 to TRBJ1-1, with TRBD1 as a possible D gene (6 bases). Per the germline V gene, CDR1 is LNHDA and CDR2 is SQIVND (reference sequence). V was clipped by 4 bases and J by 4 bases, with 13 bases between them. CDR3 length: 14 amino acids.

The chain couples TRBV5-8 to TRBJ2-1, with D possibly being TRBD2 (5 bases). Trimming stripped 9 bases from V and 8 bases from J, with 12 bases between. Germline CDR1 SGHTS, CDR2 YDEGEE. This CDR3 spans 11 amino acids. The CDR3 DNA sequence: TGTGCCACCTCCCTGGGAGATGAGCAGTTCTTC. It is translated as CATSLGDEQFF.

This clone appeared once. This chain connects TRBV5-1 to TRBJ2-2; possibly TRBD1 for D (5 bases). Looked up from germline, CDR1 is SGHRS and CDR2 is YFSETQ. The V gene lost 4 bases and the J gene lost 5 bases, with 9 bases spanning the gap. The CDR3 is 13 amino acids. The CDR3 spells CASSIRVTGELFF. CDR3 nucleotide sequence: TGCGCCAGCAGCATCAGGGTAACCGGGGAGCTGTTTTTT.

The gene calls are TRBV6-5 and TRBJ1-1, with 8 bases fitting TRBD1. The length of the CDR3 is 13 residues. CDR1 is MNHEY, CDR2 SVGAGI, per germline. V lost 5 bases and J lost 7; bases outside the gene matches: 6. The CDR3 protein is CASSPAGGYEAFF. In DNA form, the CDR3 reads TGTGCCAGCAGTCCCGCAGGGGGCTATGAAGCTTTCTTT.

This clone was counted only a few times. The genes are TRBV30 and TRBJ2-3, with a possible D match to TRBD2 (5 bases). Germline CDR1 and CDR2: GTSNPN and SVGIG (reference sequence). Deletions cut 2 bases from V and 11 bases from J, with 20 bases between. The CDR3 runs 14 residues. In nucleotides, the CDR3 is TGTGCCTGGAGTAGCGGATATCGAGCGTCCCGGCAGTATTTT. Translating gives CAWSSGYRASRQYF.

Concerning this clone itself: The junction differs from germline at one of its ends, possibly a read error. The chain has TRBV7-9 and TRBJ1-2; D remains ambiguous. This CDR3 is built from 13 residues. From germline, CDR1 is SEHNR and CDR2 FQNEAQ (reference sequence). CDR3 sequence reads: CASSLAGAGPQTF. The CDR3 DNA reads as TGTGCCAGCAGCCTAGCGGGAGCTGGGCCTCAGACCTTC.

The gene calls are TRBV6-6 and TRBJ1-2, with unresolved D. This CDR3 is 15 amino acids long. CDR1 is MNHNY and CDR2 is SVGAGI in the germline V gene (reference sequence). The V gene lost 0 bases and the J gene lost 6 bases, with 14 bases spanning the gap. The CDR3, as DNA: TGTGCCAGCAGTTACTCGTCGCCGGGGAACAATGGCTACACCTTC. This encodes CASSYSSPGNNGYTF.

J is TRBJ2-3 and V is TRBV27, with 9 bases aligning to TRBD2. Per the germline V gene, CDR1 is MNHEY and CDR2 is SMNVEV (reference sequence). The length of the CDR3 is 14 residues. V lost 7 bases, J lost 4 bases, and 6 bases stayed unmatched. CDR3 residues: CASISGGRADTQYF. The CDR3, as DNA: TGTGCCAGCATTAGTGGCGGGAGGGCAGATACGCAGTATTTT.

The chain is built from TRBV7-2 and TRBJ1-4; 9 bases fit TRBD1. V was clipped by 8 bases and J by 8 bases; unmatched bases: 12. From germline, CDR1 is SGHTA and CDR2 FQGNSA. The CDR3 contains 15 residues. The CDR3 sequence: CASSSFGTGKEKLFF. For the CDR3, the DNA is TGTGCCAGCTCCTCCTTTGGGACAGGGAAAGAAAAACTGTTTTTT.